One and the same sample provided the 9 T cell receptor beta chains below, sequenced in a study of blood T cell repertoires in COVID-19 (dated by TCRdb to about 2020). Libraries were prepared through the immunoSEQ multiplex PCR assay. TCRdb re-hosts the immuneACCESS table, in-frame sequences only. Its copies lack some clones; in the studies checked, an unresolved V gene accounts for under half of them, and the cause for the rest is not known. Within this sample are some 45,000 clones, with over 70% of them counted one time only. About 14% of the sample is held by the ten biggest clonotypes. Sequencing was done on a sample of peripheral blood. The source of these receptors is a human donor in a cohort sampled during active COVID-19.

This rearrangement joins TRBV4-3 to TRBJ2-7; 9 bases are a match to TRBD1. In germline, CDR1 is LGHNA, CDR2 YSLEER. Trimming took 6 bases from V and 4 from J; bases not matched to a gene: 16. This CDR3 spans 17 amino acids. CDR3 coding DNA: TGCGCCAGCAGTAGCCAAGACCCCCAAGGACAGGGGTACGAGCAGTACTTC. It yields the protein CASSSQDPQGQGYEQYF.

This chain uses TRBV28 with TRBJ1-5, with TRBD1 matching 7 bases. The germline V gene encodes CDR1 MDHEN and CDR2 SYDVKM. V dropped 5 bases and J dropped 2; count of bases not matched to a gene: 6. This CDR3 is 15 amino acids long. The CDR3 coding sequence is TGTGCCAGCAGTCCGGGACAGTTCCGCAATCAGCCCCAGCATTTT. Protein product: CASSPGQFRNQPQHF.

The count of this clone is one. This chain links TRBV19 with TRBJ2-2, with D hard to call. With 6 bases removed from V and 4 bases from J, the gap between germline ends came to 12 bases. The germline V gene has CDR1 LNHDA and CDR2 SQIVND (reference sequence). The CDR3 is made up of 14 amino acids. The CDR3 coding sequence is TGTGCCAGTAGCAGGAACTTGGGCACCGGGGAGCTGTTTTTT. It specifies CASSRNLGTGELFF. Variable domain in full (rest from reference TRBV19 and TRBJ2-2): DGGITQSPKYLFRKEGQNVTLSCEQNLNHDAMYWYRQDPGQGLRLIYYSQIVNDFQKGDIAEGYSVSREKKESFPLTVTSAQKNPTAFYLCASSRNLGTGELFFGEGSRLTVL.

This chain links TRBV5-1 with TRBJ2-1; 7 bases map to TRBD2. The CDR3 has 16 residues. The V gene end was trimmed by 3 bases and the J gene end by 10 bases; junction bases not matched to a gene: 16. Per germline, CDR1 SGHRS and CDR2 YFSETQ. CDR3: CASSYLRLAESKEQFF. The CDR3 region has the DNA TGCGCCAGCAGCTACTTACGACTAGCAGAATCGAAGGAGCAGTTCTTC.

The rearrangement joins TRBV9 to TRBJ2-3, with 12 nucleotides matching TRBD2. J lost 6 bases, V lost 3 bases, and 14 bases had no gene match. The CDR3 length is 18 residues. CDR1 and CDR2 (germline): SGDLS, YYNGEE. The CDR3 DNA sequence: TGTGCCAGCAGCGGACTTTCATCTAGCGGGAGGGCGCCGGATACGCAGTATTTT. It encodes CASSGLSSSGRAPDTQYF.

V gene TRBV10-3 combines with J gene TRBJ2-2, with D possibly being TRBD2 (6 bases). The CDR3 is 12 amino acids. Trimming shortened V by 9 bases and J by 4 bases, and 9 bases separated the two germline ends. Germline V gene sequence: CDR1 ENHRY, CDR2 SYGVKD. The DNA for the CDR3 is TGTGCCATGGGGGGTATCACCGGGGAGCTGTTTTTT. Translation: CAMGGITGELFF.

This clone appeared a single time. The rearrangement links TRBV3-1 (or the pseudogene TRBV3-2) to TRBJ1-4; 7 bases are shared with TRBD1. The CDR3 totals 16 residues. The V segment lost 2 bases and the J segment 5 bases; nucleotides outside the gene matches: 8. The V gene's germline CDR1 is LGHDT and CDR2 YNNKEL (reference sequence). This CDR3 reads CASSQNTGVPNEKLFF. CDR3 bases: TGTGCCAGCAGCCAAAACACAGGGGTACCCAATGAAAAACTGTTTTTT.

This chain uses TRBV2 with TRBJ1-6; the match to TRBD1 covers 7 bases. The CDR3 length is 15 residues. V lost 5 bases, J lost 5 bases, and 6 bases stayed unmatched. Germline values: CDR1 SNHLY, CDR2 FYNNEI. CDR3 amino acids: CASSRQGSDNSPLHF. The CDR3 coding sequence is TGTGCCAGCAGTCGACAGGGATCCGATAATTCACCCCTCCACTTT. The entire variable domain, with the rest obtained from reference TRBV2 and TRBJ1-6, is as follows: EPEVTQTPSHQVTQMGQEVILRCVPISNHLYFYWYRQILGQKVEFLVSFYNNEISEKSEIFDDQFSVERPDGSNFTLKIRSTKLEDSAMYFCASSRQGSDNSPLHFGNGTRLTVT.

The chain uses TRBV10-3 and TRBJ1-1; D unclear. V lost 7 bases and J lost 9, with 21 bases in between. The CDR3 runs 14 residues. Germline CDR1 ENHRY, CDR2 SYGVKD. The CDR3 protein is CAIKPAGPSLKAFF. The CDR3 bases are TGTGCCATCAAACCCGCAGGCCCTTCCCTTAAAGCTTTCTTT.